These T cell receptor beta chains were read from a single sample in a study of T cell responses to AZD1222 COVID-19 vaccine. Sequenced by immunoSEQ multiplex PCR; TCRdb stores in-frame clones only, minus some. The table lists some 150,000 clones, roughly 88% of them singletons, with more than 13% in the top ten. The specimen was peripheral blood, collected on day 0 of AZD1222 vaccination. The receptors were sampled from an adult in good health. Both conserved end residues are part of each CDR3. The order of the fields is V gene, D gene, clone size, J gene, CDR3 DNA, CDR3 protein. A D gene is named only where the DNA matches it firmly. Only part of the rows carry a size: once, few, many, or a class if the clone is expanded.

TRBV5-6	-	-	TRBJ1-3	TGTGCCAGCAGCCAAACGCTTTCTGGAAACACCATATATTTT	CASSQTLSGNTIYF
TRBV11-2	-	-	TRBJ2-7	TGTGCCAGCAGCTTAGAAAGGCTGGGCTCCTACGAGCAGTACTTC	CASSLERLGSYEQYF
TRBV7-8	-	-	TRBJ1-2	TGTGCCAGCAGCTCCGGGTTAGGGTTAGTTAACTATGGCTACACCTTC	CASSSGLGLVNYGYTF
TRBV7-9	TRBD1	few	TRBJ1-2	TGTGCCAGCAGCTCAACAGGGGGCACGGACTATGGCTACACCTTC	CASSSTGGTDYGYTF
TRBV11-3	-	-	TRBJ2-1	TGTGCCAGCAAGGGGACCGACAATGAGCAGTTCTTC	CASKGTDNEQFF
TRBV18	TRBD1	once	TRBJ1-5	TGTGCCAGCTCATCGGGACAGGGAATAGTTCAGCCCCAGCATTTT	CASSSGQGIVQPQHF
TRBV9	-	-	TRBJ1-2	TGTGCCAGCAGCGTAGCGGAGGCAGATGGCTACACCTTC	CASSVAEADGYTF
TRBV7-2	-	-	TRBJ1-3	TGTGCCAGCACGATGGACTCTGGAAACACCATATATTTT	CASTMDSGNTIYF
TRBV5-1	-	-	TRBJ2-5	TGCGCCAGCAGCTGGGCGGGCGTCCCCCAAGAGACCCAGTACTTC	CASSWAGVPQETQYF
TRBV4-1	-	-	TRBJ2-7	TGCGCCAGCAGCCGGTGGAGGGGGCTCTACGAGCAGTACTTC	CASSRWRGLYEQYF
TRBV27	-	-	TRBJ1-4	TGTGCCAGCAGTTTAAAGGGGTCTATCGATGAAAAACTGTTTTTT	CASSLKGSIDEKLFF
TRBV7-8	TRBD2	once	TRBJ2-7	TGTGCCAGCAGCTTAGCGCGGGCACGGGGGGGATCCTACGAGCAGTACTTC	CASSLARARGGSYEQYF
TRBV9	TRBD1	-	TRBJ1-4	TGTGCCAGCAGCACCCGATTACAGGGGCAATATGAAAAACTGTTTTTT	CASSTRLQGQYEKLFF
TRBV15	-	few	TRBJ1-2	TGTGCCACCAGCAGAGGGACAGAAGAAAATGGCTACACCTTC	CATSRGTEENGYTF
TRBV27	TRBD1	-	TRBJ2-2	TGTGCCAGCAGTTTAGACAGGGGGTTCAGGGAGCTGTTTTTT	CASSLDRGFRELFF
TRBV2	TRBD1	-	TRBJ1-2	TGTGCCAGCAGTGATATGGACAGGGAGCGAGGCTACACCTTC	CASSDMDRERGYTF
TRBV5-1	-	-	TRBJ2-3	TGCGCCAGCAGCTTGGAACAGGCTAAAGATACGCAGTATTTT	CASSLEQAKDTQYF
TRBV25-1	-	once	TRBJ1-2	TGTGCCAGCAGTGAGGAGGTAGAGCAGGGGCTTGGCTACACCTTC	CASSEEVEQGLGYTF
TRBV2	TRBD1	once	TRBJ1-2	TGTGCCAGCAGGGACAGGGGTTATTGGGGCTACACCTTC	CASRDRGYWGYTF
TRBV2	TRBD1	-	TRBJ2-7	TGTGCCAGCAATCGACAGGGGTTGGGGGAGCAGTACTTC	CASNRQGLGEQYF
TRBV10-3	-	-	TRBJ1-2	TGTGCCATCAGTGACCCCCCTGGGACTTATGGCTACACCTTC	CAISDPPGTYGYTF
TRBV5-4	-	-	TRBJ2-6	TGTGCCAGCAGCCCCAGGGGAACTGGGGCCAACGTCCTGACTTTC	CASSPRGTGANVLTF
TRBV6-5	-	-	TRBJ2-1	TGTGCCAGCAGTTACCACGTGACTACCTCCTACAATGAGCAGTTCTTC	CASSYHVTTSYNEQFF
TRBV9	-	-	TRBJ1-1	TGTGCCAGCAGCGCCGGGACACCGAACACTGAAGCTTTCTTT	CASSAGTPNTEAFF
TRBV25-1	TRBD1	-	TRBJ2-5	TGTGCCAGCAGTCGTCCGGGACAGGGGGTCTCCCAGTACTTC	CASSRPGQGVSQYF
TRBV3-1/TRBV3-2	-	-	TRBJ2-5	TGTGCCAGCAGCCCCGGCGGAGGGGTGCAGTGGGAGACCCAGTACTTC	CASSPGGGVQWETQYF
TRBV7-8	-	-	TRBJ1-1	TGTGCCAGCACCCGAGGACAGTTGACTGAAGCTTTCTTT	CASTRGQLTEAFF
TRBV19	-	once	TRBJ1-6	TGTGCCAGTAGTCCCCGAAAGTGGGGGGCTAATTCACCCCTCCACTTT	CASSPRKWGANSPLHF
TRBV11-1	TRBD2	-	TRBJ2-3	TGTGCCAGCAGCCTCCTTAGCGGGGGGCACACAGATACGCAGTATTTT	CASSLLSGGHTDTQYF
TRBV7-6	-	-	TRBJ2-5	TGTGCCAGCAGCTTAGGGGTTGTAGAGACCCAGTACTTC	CASSLGVVETQYF
TRBV4-3	TRBD1	-	TRBJ2-6	TGCGCCAGCAGCCAAGATGAGCAGGCAGGGGGTGTTTACTCTGGGGCCAACGTCCTGACTTTC	CASSQDEQAGGVYSGANVLTF
TRBV7-2	-	-	TRBJ1-2	TGTGCCAGCAGCTTGGAATATGGGGGCTACACCTTC	CASSLEYGGYTF
TRBV14	-	-	TRBJ1-2	TGTGCCAGCAGCTTCCGGGGACTCTATGGCTACACCTTC	CASSFRGLYGYTF
TRBV5-6	-	-	TRBJ2-1	TGTGCCAGCAGCCGAAGGCCCGGGACCGGCCACAATGAGCAGTTCTTC	CASSRRPGTGHNEQFF
TRBV7-2	TRBD1	-	TRBJ2-2	TGTGCCAGCAGCCCGGGACAGGGGGATGCCGGGGAGCTGTTTTTT	CASSPGQGDAGELFF
TRBV7-2	-	-	TRBJ1-1	TGTGCCAGCAGCCCGAACCGGGTGGGCGGCACTGAAGCTTTCTTT	CASSPNRVGGTEAFF
TRBV6-1	-	-	TRBJ1-5	TGTGCCAGCAGTGAAGCGTCCCGGGCCACAGGTGGGGCCAATCAGCCCCAGCATTTT	CASSEASRATGGANQPQHF
TRBV6-5	-	-	TRBJ1-1	TGTGCCAGCAGTTACGACCAGGCCCTCACTGAAGCTTTCTTT	CASSYDQALTEAFF
TRBV25-1	-	once	TRBJ2-1	TGTGCCACCCAAAGGTTGGCGTTCAGTGAGCAGTTCTTC	CATQRLAFSEQFF
TRBV25-1	TRBD1	-	TRBJ1-6	TGTGCCAGCAGTGAAGGAAGGGGGCTCAATTCACCCCTCCACTTT	CASSEGRGLNSPLHF
TRBV3-1/TRBV3-2	-	-	TRBJ1-2	TGTGCCAGCAGGGGCTGGGGAGATAACTATGGCTACACCTTC	CASRGWGDNYGYTF
TRBV9	-	-	TRBJ1-1	TGTGCCAGCAGCGGCCGGGGTCAGAACACTGAAGCTTTCTTT	CASSGRGQNTEAFF
TRBV4-3	TRBD1	-	TRBJ2-2	TGCGCCAGCAGCCATCCGGGACAGGGGGCCGGGGAGCTGTTTTTT	CASSHPGQGAGELFF
TRBV19	-	-	TRBJ1-2	TGTGCCAGTAGGGACGAACTCGGCTACACCTTC	CASRDELGYTF
TRBV6-5	-	-	TRBJ1-1	TGTGCCAGCAGTTACTCGAATAGTCAGGACACTGAAGCTTTCTTT	CASSYSNSQDTEAFF